A single sample is the source of the 30 T cell receptor beta chains below, sequenced in a study of blood T cell repertoires in COVID-19. Only in-frame clones appear in the TCRdb table, and some are missing; sequencing was by immunoSEQ multiplex PCR. The sample lists about 220,000 clones; 85% were seen once. Sequencing was done on a sample of peripheral blood. All receptors derive from a woman between 65 and 79 years old with COVID-19, enrolled during active disease.

In DNA, the CDR3 is TGTGCCAGTAGTGTCGCGGGTCGTTACAATGAGCAGTTCTTC. Translated: CASSVAGRYNEQFF. The chain has TRBV19 and TRBJ2-1, with D tentatively TRBD2 (5 bases). Germline-derived CDR1 and CDR2 are LNHDA and SQIVND (reference sequence). This CDR3 is built from 14 residues. V was clipped by 5 bases and J by 4 bases, with 12 bases between them.

The V gene is TRBV2, the J gene TRBJ2-7; no clear D. The V gene lost 4 bases and the J gene lost 3 bases, with 13 bases spanning the gap. The CDR3 sequence is 14 residues long. The germline V gene has CDR1 SNHLY and CDR2 FYNNEI. The CDR3 spells CASSGGDADYEQYF. CDR3 bases: TGTGCCAGCAGTGGTGGAGACGCTGACTACGAGCAGTACTTC.

The gene calls are TRBV5-1 and TRBJ2-3; TRBD2 aligns across 7 bases. CDR3 length equals 15 residues. After removal of 4 bases from V and 0 bases from J, the junction contained 5 bases not matched to a gene. The V gene's germline CDR1 is SGHRS and CDR2 YFSETQ. The CDR3: CASSALAPSTDTQYF. In DNA form, the CDR3 reads TGCGCCAGCAGCGCACTAGCGCCCAGCACAGATACGCAGTATTTT.

This chain joins TRBV2 and TRBJ1-4, with D possibly being TRBD1 (5 bases). Germline assignment: CDR1 SNHLY and CDR2 FYNNEI. The V gene lost 3 bases and the J gene lost 3 bases, with 8 bases spanning the gap. This CDR3 is built from 14 residues. The CDR3, as DNA: TGTGCCAGCAGTGAGACAGAGGCTAATGAAAAACTGTTTTTT. Translated: CASSETEANEKLFF.

The chain links TRBV18 to TRBJ2-2, with 8 bases that match TRBD2. Looked up from germline, CDR1 is KGHSH and CDR2 is LQKENI. CDR3 length equals 16 residues. V shed 3 bases and J 5 bases; nucleotides not matched to a gene: 8. CDR3 nucleotides: TGTGCCAGCTCACCCTTGAGCGGGAGTCGAACCGGGGAGCTGTTTTTT. Translated: CASSPLSGSRTGELFF.

The chain joins TRBV6-1 to TRBJ1-2, with TRBD1 identical over 12 bases. CDR1 MNHNS and CDR2 SASEGT come from the germline V gene. The CDR3 is 16 amino acids. V gave up 2 bases and J gave up 6 bases; unmatched junction bases: 7. This chain's CDR3 is CASSENLGTGGHGYTF. DNA for the CDR3: TGTGCCAGCAGTGAAAATCTCGGGACAGGGGGCCATGGCTACACCTTC.

The sample holds one count of this clone. This chain connects TRBV29-1 to TRBJ2-7; 8 bases are shared with TRBD1. This CDR3 region has 13 residues. CDR1 is SQVTM and CDR2 is ANQGSEA in the germline V gene. J lost 6 bases, V lost 3 bases, and 7 bases had no gene match. CDR3: CSVEVTGGFEQYF. The CDR3 region has the DNA TGCAGCGTTGAGGTAACAGGGGGTTTCGAGCAGTACTTC.

The gene calls are TRBV6-2 or TRBV6-3 and TRBJ1-3; D is uncertain. Looked up from germline, CDR1 is MNHEY and CDR2 is SVGEGT. Trimming removed 6 bases from V and 7 bases from J, with 16 bases in between. CDR3 size: 14 residues. In DNA form, the CDR3 reads TGTGCCAGCAGCCGCGAGGCGCTTATCAACACCATATATTTT. Protein product: CASSREALINTIYF.

The V call is TRBV14, the J call TRBJ1-5; D is perhaps TRBD1 (5 bases). Germline loops: CDR1 SGHDN, CDR2 FVKESK. With 0 bases removed from V and 4 bases from J, the gap between germline ends came to 28 bases. The CDR3 runs to 21 residues. Here the CDR3 DNA reads TGTGCCAGCAGCCAAGATGGATACGCAGGTCAATATTGGTCAGGGAATCAGCCCCAGCATTTT. Translation gives CASSQDGYAGQYWSGNQPQHF.

The chain recombines TRBV4-3 with TRBJ2-2; D might be TRBD1 (5 bases). CDR1 and CDR2 (germline): LGHNA, YSLEER. The V gene lost 2 bases and the J gene lost 0 bases, with 13 bases spanning the gap. The CDR3 loop spans 17 amino acids. The CDR3 protein is CASSQFRQGTNTGELFF. The CDR3, as DNA: TGCGCCAGCAGCCAATTCCGCCAGGGAACGAACACCGGGGAGCTGTTTTTT.

Only one count was recorded for this clone. The chain uses TRBV7-9 and TRBJ1-1, with D tentatively TRBD1 (5 bases). Trimming took off 1 base at V and 2 bases at J, with 11 bases between the two ends. Per the germline V gene, CDR1 is SEHNR and CDR2 is FQNEAQ (reference sequence). The CDR3 has 15 residues. The DNA for the CDR3 is TGTGCCAGCAGCTTAGGCCAGGGCGCCAACACTGAAGCTTTCTTT. As protein: CASSLGQGANTEAFF.

CDR3 coding DNA: TGCAGTGCGTATAAGGGGTATGGCTACACCTTC. This translates into CSAYKGYGYTF. The chain has TRBV20-1 and TRBJ1-2, with D possibly being TRBD1 (5 bases). V lost 6 bases and J 5 bases, leaving 10 bases between the germline ends. Germline values: CDR1 DFQATT, CDR2 SNEGSKA (reference sequence). The CDR3 contains 11 residues.

J is TRBJ2-7 and V is TRBV12-3 or TRBV12-4; D gene unclear. This CDR3 region has 13 residues. Trimming took off 6 bases at V and 4 bases at J, with 13 bases between the two ends. CDR3 DNA sequence: TGTGCCAGCAGCCGTACACATTTATACGAGCAGTACTTC. Its protein is CASSRTHLYEQYF.

This clone was detected only a few times. This chain joins TRBV19 and TRBJ1-5; D gene uncertain. In germline, CDR1 is LNHDA, CDR2 SQIVND (reference sequence). V was pared by 3 bases and J by 0 bases, with 12 bases between. The CDR3 extends over 16 amino acids. CDR3 nucleotides: TGTGCCAGTAGTATTGTATGGGGAGTTAGCAATCAGCCCCAGCATTTT. Its protein is CASSIVWGVSNQPQHF. Full variable domain (outside the CDR3, taken from reference TRBV19 and TRBJ1-5): DGGITQSPKYLFRKEGQNVTLSCEQNLNHDAMYWYRQDPGQGLRLIYYSQIVNDFQKGDIAEGYSVSREKKESFPLTVTSAQKNPTAFYLCASSIVWGVSNQPQHFGDGTRLSIL.

This chain joins TRBV11-2 and TRBJ2-7; 9 bases match TRBD2. Germline V gives CDR1 SGHAT, CDR2 FQNNGV. The CDR3 spans 16 residues. With V trimmed by 6 bases and J by 1 base, 10 bases remained unmatched. The CDR3 nucleotides are TGTGCCAGCAGAGGCGGGGGGGCCTTAGGTTCCTACGAGCAGTACTTC. Its protein product is CASRGGGALGSYEQYF.

The CDR3 sequence is CASSTGGSQPQHF. The CDR3 DNA is TGTGCCAGCAGCACTGGGGGCAGTCAGCCCCAGCATTTT. The gene calls are TRBV5-4 and TRBJ1-5; D is perhaps TRBD1 (6 bases). CDR1 SGHNT and CDR2 YYREEE come from the germline V gene (reference sequence). Trimming pared 4 bases from V and 6 bases from J, leaving 11 bases between. The CDR3 totals 13 residues.

DNA of the CDR3: TGTGCCAGCAGGCGACAACAGGGGATGTACGAGCAGTACTTC. Protein sequence: CASRRQQGMYEQYF. The rearrangement uses TRBV6-5 and TRBJ2-7, with 7 bases fitting TRBD1. There are 14 residues in the CDR3. Germline values: CDR1 MNHEY, CDR2 SVGAGI. Losses at the gene ends were 6 bases for V and 4 bases for J; bases not matched to a gene: 9.

The chain recombines TRBV19 with TRBJ2-3, with no clear D. The germline CDR1 and CDR2 sequences are LNHDA and SQIVND (reference sequence). V was clipped by 3 bases and J by 2 bases, with 9 bases between them. The CDR3 is made up of 14 amino acids. CDR3 sequence reads: CASSIGPATDTQYF. As DNA, the CDR3 is TGTGCCAGTAGTATTGGCCCTGCCACAGATACGCAGTATTTT.

In regard to this clone: This sample also contains other DNA sequences that code for the same CDR3. The V and J genes are TRBV9 and TRBJ2-2; no clear D. CDR3 length: 12 amino acids. The V end lost 1 base, the J end lost 6 bases, and 4 bases lay between the germline ends. Germline V gene sequence: CDR1 SGDLS, CDR2 YYNGEE. The CDR3 spells CASSVRAGELFF. The CDR3 DNA reads as TGTGCCAGCAGCGTACGCGCCGGGGAGCTGTTTTTT.

The V call is TRBV6-5, the J call TRBJ1-1; no firm D call. Per the germline V gene, CDR1 is MNHEY and CDR2 is SVGAGI. This CDR3 is built from 15 residues. V was shortened by 2 bases and J by 1 base, with 11 bases between the two germline ends. CDR3 DNA: TGTGCCAGCAGTTACGGGCCCTACAGGAACACTGAAGCTTTCTTT. Its translation is CASSYGPYRNTEAFF.

This chain uses TRBV6-5 with TRBJ2-2; D perhaps matches TRBD1 (5 bases). Germline V gene data show CDR1 as MNHEY and CDR2 as SVGAGI. The CDR3 is made up of 15 amino acids. Trimming shortened V by 2 bases and J by 0 bases, and 7 bases separated the two germline ends. Here the CDR3 DNA reads TGTGCCAGCAGTTACGGGGCTGCGAACACCGGGGAGCTGTTTTTT. Translating it yields CASSYGAANTGELFF.

The chain links TRBV24-1 to TRBJ2-2; TRBD1 matches 10 bases. The CDR3 has 16 residues. After removal of 5 bases from V and 0 bases from J, the junction contained 2 bases not matched to a gene. Germline loops: CDR1 KGHDR, CDR2 SFDVKD. CDR3 in DNA: TGTGCCACCAGTGGGGGACAGGGGTCGAACACCGGGGAGCTGTTTTTT. Its protein is CATSGGQGSNTGELFF.

This chain links TRBV7-2 with TRBJ1-1; the D gene is possibly TRBD1 (6 bases). V shed 6 bases and J shed 6 bases, with 11 bases lying between them. The germline gives CDR1 SGHTA, CDR2 FQGNSA. The length of the CDR3 is 12 residues. CDR3 sequence reads: CASRKDRPEAFF. CDR3 coding DNA: TGTGCCAGCAGAAAAGACAGGCCTGAAGCTTTCTTT.

V usage is TRBV19 and J usage is TRBJ2-1, with TRBD1 identical over 7 bases. The CDR3 has 14 residues. The germline gives CDR1 LNHDA, CDR2 SQIVND (reference sequence). Losses at the gene ends were 6 bases for V and 9 bases for J; bases not matched to a gene: 11. CDR3 DNA sequence: TGTGCCAGTAGCACGACAGGGAATCCTGGTGAGCAGTTCTTC. Residues: CASSTTGNPGEQFF.

The chain couples TRBV28 to TRBJ1-4; D gene ambiguous. The CDR3 is made up of 15 amino acids. Germline-derived CDR1 and CDR2 are MDHEN and SYDVKM. The V gene lost 11 bases and the J gene lost 2 bases, with 18 bases spanning the gap. In DNA form, the CDR3 reads TGTGCCGCCTTCCCTTCGCGAGGCACTAATGAAAAACTGTTTTTT. This encodes CAAFPSRGTNEKLFF.

V is TRBV7-9 and J is TRBJ1-2; 12 bases match TRBD1. The CDR3 loop spans 17 amino acids. Germline lookup yields CDR1 SEHNR and CDR2 FQNEAQ (reference sequence). After removal of 4 bases from V and 5 bases from J, the junction contained 11 bases not matched to a gene. CDR3 sequence reads: CASSSGLGQGAGYGYTF. The CDR3 DNA sequence: TGTGCCAGCAGCTCCGGACTGGGACAGGGGGCAGGGTATGGCTACACCTTC.

This clone was seen just once. The chain uses TRBV19 and TRBJ1-4, with a tentative D call TRBD1 (6 bases). The CDR3 is made up of 14 amino acids. Per germline, CDR1 LNHDA and CDR2 SQIVND (reference sequence). V gave up 6 bases and J gave up 8 bases, with 16 bases separating them. The CDR3 loop reads CASSDGGGGEKLFF. CDR3 nucleotides: TGTGCCAGTAGCGACGGGGGCGGGGGAGAAAAACTGTTTTTT.

This chain joins TRBV27 and TRBJ1-1, with no clear D. Germline V gene lookup returns CDR1 MNHEY and CDR2 SMNVEV (reference sequence). The CDR3 spans 16 residues. V was pared by 5 bases and J by 1 base, with 17 bases between. The CDR3 reads CASSPQRRDTNTEAFF. Written as DNA, the CDR3 is TGTGCCAGCAGTCCCCAGAGGCGAGATACGAACACTGAAGCTTTCTTT.

This chain links TRBV30 with TRBJ1-3; D unclear. Trimming stripped 1 base from V and 0 bases from J, with 7 bases between. In germline, CDR1 is GTSNPN, CDR2 SVGIG (reference sequence). CDR3 length equals 14 residues. CDR3 nucleotide sequence: TGTGCCTGGAGTGACGGGTACTCTGGAAACACCATATATTTT. Translating gives CAWSDGYSGNTIYF. The variable domain in full, completed from reference TRBV30 and TRBJ1-3, reads SQTIHQWPATLVQPVGSPLSLECTVEGTSNPNLYWYRQAAGRGLQLLFYSVGIGQISSEVPQNLSASRPQDRQFILSSKKLLLSDSGFYLCAWSDGYSGNTIYFGEGSWLTVV.

The chain carries TRBV6-2 or TRBV6-3 and TRBJ1-5, with a possible D match to TRBD1 (5 bases). V gave up 2 bases and J gave up 8 bases, with 13 bases separating them. This CDR3 is built from 14 residues. Per germline, CDR1 MNHEY and CDR2 SVGEGT. CDR3 DNA: TGTGCCAGCAGTTACGGGGGGGTTGTGGAGCCCCAGCATTTT. It yields the protein CASSYGGVVEPQHF.